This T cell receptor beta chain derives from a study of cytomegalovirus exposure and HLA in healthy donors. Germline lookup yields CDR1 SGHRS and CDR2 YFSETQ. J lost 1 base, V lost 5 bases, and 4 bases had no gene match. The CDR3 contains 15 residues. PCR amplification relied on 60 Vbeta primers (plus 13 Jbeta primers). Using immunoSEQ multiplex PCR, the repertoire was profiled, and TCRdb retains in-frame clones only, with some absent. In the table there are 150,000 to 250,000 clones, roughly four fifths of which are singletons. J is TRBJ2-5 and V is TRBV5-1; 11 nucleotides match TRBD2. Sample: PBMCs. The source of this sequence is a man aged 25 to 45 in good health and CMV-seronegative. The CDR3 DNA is TGCGCCAGCAGACCGGGACTAGCGGTCCAAGAGACCCAGTACTTC. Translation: CASRPGLAVQETQYF. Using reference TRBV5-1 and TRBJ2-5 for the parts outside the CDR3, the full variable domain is KAGVTQTPRYLIKTRGQQVTLSCSPISGHRSVSWYQQTPGQGLQFLFEYFSETQRNKGNFPGRFSGRQFSNSRSEMNVSTLELGDSALYLCASRPGLAVQETQYFGPGTRLLVL.